What follows are 8 T cell receptor beta chains derived from one specimen sequenced in a study of CD8+CD57+ T cells in acquired aplastic anemia. CDR3 and TCR beta VDJ profiling relied on a genomic DNA template. TCRdb analysed the reads with MiXCR anew, one entry per CDR3 protein. The data contain about 400,000 distinct CDR3 sequences, about two thirds of them seen just once; the ten biggest clones take up 3.5% to 4.5%. Specimen: sorted CD4+, CD8+, or CD8+CD57+ T cells (not recorded which) from PBMCs. These receptors were obtained from a human donor in good health, serving as a control.

This clonotype showed up many times. The gene calls are TRBV3-1 and TRBJ2-7; perhaps TRBD1 as D (6 bases). From germline, CDR1 is LGHDT and CDR2 YNNKEL (reference sequence). The CDR3 runs to 14 residues. The V end was cut by 4 bases, the J end by 5 bases, with 15 bases between. CDR3 DNA: TGTGCCAGCAGCCCAAAGGGGGTCTTGGACGAGCAGTACTTC. The encoded protein is CASSPKGVLDEQYF.

The J gene is TRBJ2-3, the V gene TRBV4-3, with a tentative D call TRBD2 (5 bases). Germline V CDR1 and CDR2: LGHNA, YSLEER. The CDR3 is made up of 15 amino acids. The ends were cut back, 3 bases at V and 0 bases at J, with 10 bases in the middle. DNA of the CDR3: TGCGCCAGCAGCCACCGGTCGGGGAGCACAGATACGCAGTATTTT. Translating gives CASSHRSGSTDTQYF.

The CDR3 nucleotides read TGCGCCAGCAGCTTGGCCTCAGGGAAAGGTCAAGAGACCCAGTACTTC. The encoded protein is CASSLASGKGQETQYF. The chain combines TRBV5-1 with TRBJ2-5; a weak D match, TRBD1 (5 bases). Trimming cost V 0 bases and J 2 bases, with 14 bases left between them. Germline V CDR1 and CDR2: SGHRS, YFSETQ. The CDR3 contains 16 residues.

The CDR3 nucleotides read TGCAGTGCCACCGGACAGTATAATTCACCCCTCCACTTT. Protein sequence: CSATGQYNSPLHF. The rearrangement joins TRBV20-1 to TRBJ1-6, with D perhaps TRBD1 (6 bases). The CDR3 contains 13 residues. Germline assignment: CDR1 DFQATT and CDR2 SNEGSKA (reference sequence). V lost 6 bases to trimming and J lost 4 bases, with 10 bases between them.

The CDR3 coding sequence is TGTGCCAGCAGTGAAACGGTTATTGGGGATGGTGAAGCTTTCTTT. Translation: CASSETVIGDGEAFF. This chain connects TRBV6-1 to TRBJ1-1; D is ambiguous. Trimming took 2 bases from V and 7 from J, leaving 17 bases between them. The length of the CDR3 is 15 residues. Germline CDR1 MNHNS, CDR2 SASEGT.

Regarding this clonotype: A read error is likely, as this CDR3 ends without the conserved phenylalanine or tryptophan. The DNA is left out, because the CDR3 cannot be placed on it with certainty; the CDR3 is given as TCRdb lists it. The chain couples TRBV5-5 to TRBJ1-1; TRBD1, the table's D call, lacks a check against the DNA. Including both end residues, the CDR3 is 10 amino acids long. Germline V gene lookup returns CDR1 SGHKS and CDR2 YYEKEE (reference sequence). CDR3 loop: CAPRDQEAWD.

This clonotype was recorded at least ten times. V gene TRBV7-3 combines with J gene TRBJ2-3; 8 bases are a match to TRBD2. Per the germline V gene, CDR1 is SGHTA and CDR2 is FQGTGA. The V segment lost 2 bases and the J segment 4 bases; nucleotides outside the gene matches: 11. The CDR3 is 17 amino acids. For the CDR3, the DNA is TGTGCCAGCAGCTTATTAAGCTTCGGGGGGGCGGCAGATACGCAGTATTTT. It codes for CASSLLSFGGAADTQYF.

J is TRBJ2-2 and V is TRBV10-1; D gene uncertain. Germline CDR1 WNHNN, CDR2 SYGVQD (reference sequence). Trimming took 0 bases from V and 5 from J, leaving 4 bases between them. The CDR3 is made up of 13 amino acids. CDR3 in amino acids: CASSESPTGELFF. The CDR3 bases are TGCGCCAGCAGTGAGTCACCGACCGGGGAGCTGTTTTTT.